The 14 T cell receptor beta chains below come from one sample, sequenced in a study of blood T cell repertoires in COVID-19 (dated by TCRdb to the early 2020s). To prepare the library, the immunoSEQ multiplex PCR assay was applied. Here the immuneACCESS table is served through TCRdb, limited to in-frame sequences with V and J called. Missing clones are a known gap in these copies; in checked studies unresolved V genes cover under half, and the rest lacks a known reason. Here the sample has 65,000 to 90,000 clones; 82% occur a single time. Over 9.5% of the sample is in the top ten clones. The sequenced material came from peripheral blood. These receptors originate from a man aged 60 to 69 with acute or convalescent COVID-19.

The V gene is TRBV5-5, the J gene TRBJ1-1; 8 bases are a match to TRBD1. CDR3 length: 15 residues. The V segment lost 4 bases and the J segment 11 bases; nucleotides outside the gene matches: 16. CDR1 and CDR2 from the germline V gene are SGHKS and YYEKEE (reference sequence). The CDR3 DNA sequence: TGTGCCAGCAGCCCCACTTTTAGTCAGGGGGCGCAGGCTTTCTTT. Translating it yields CASSPTFSQGAQAFF.

The chain uses TRBV28 and TRBJ1-6; D remains unclear. The V gene lost 5 bases and the J gene lost 6 bases, with 5 bases spanning the gap. CDR1 MDHEN and CDR2 SYDVKM come from the germline V gene. The length of the CDR3 is 12 residues. The CDR3 loop is CASSKSNSPLHF. The CDR3, as DNA: TGTGCCAGCAGTAAGAGTAATTCACCCCTCCACTTT.

This clone was found once. V is TRBV4-3 and J is TRBJ1-4, with D maybe TRBD1 (6 bases). In germline, CDR1 is LGHNA, CDR2 YSLEER. V lost 0 bases and J 4 bases, leaving 9 bases between the germline ends. The CDR3 covers 15 residues. For the CDR3, the DNA is TGCGCCAGCAGCCAAGAAGGGGACAATAATGAAAAACTGTTTTTT. Translated: CASSQEGDNNEKLFF.

This chain connects TRBV7-6 to TRBJ2-7; a weak D match, TRBD2 (6 bases). V was clipped by 1 base and J by 5 bases, with 15 bases between them. Germline CDR1 SGHVS, CDR2 FNYEAQ. This CDR3 region has 15 residues. The CDR3 region is CASSLGPSGRNEQYF. The CDR3 bases are TGTGCCAGCAGCTTAGGGCCGTCGGGGAGGAACGAGCAGTACTTC.

The sample holds a few counts of this clone. The chain has TRBV6-5 and TRBJ1-1, with D perhaps matching TRBD1 (6 bases). CDR1 and CDR2 (germline): MNHEY, SVGAGI. The CDR3 contains 12 residues. The ends were cut back, 5 bases at V and 8 bases at J, with 12 bases in the middle. The CDR3 DNA sequence: TGTGCCAGCAGTCTTGACAGGCGAGAAGCTTTCTTT. Its protein product is CASSLDRREAFF.

CDR3 amino acids: CASIPNTRGAGYTF. The DNA for the CDR3 is TGTGCCAGTATCCCTAATACGCGGGGAGCTGGCTACACCTTC. The J gene is TRBJ1-2, the V gene TRBV2; D remains ambiguous. The V end lost 9 bases, the J end lost 7 bases, and 21 bases lay between the germline ends. The germline V gene encodes CDR1 SNHLY and CDR2 FYNNEI. The CDR3 length is 14 residues.

The table lists this clone with many counts. The rearrangement links TRBV5-1 to TRBJ2-7; D remains ambiguous. Germline-derived CDR1 and CDR2 are SGHRS and YFSETQ. The CDR3 spans 12 residues. V was pared by 0 bases and J by 3 bases, with 4 bases between. The CDR3 reads CASSLGDYEQYF. The CDR3 DNA follows: TGCGCCAGCAGCTTGGGAGACTACGAGCAGTACTTC.

This chain uses TRBV27 with TRBJ2-6; tentative D call: TRBD1 (6 bases). This CDR3 is built from 17 residues. With 2 bases removed from V and 5 bases from J, the gap between germline ends came to 16 bases. Germline-derived CDR1 and CDR2 are MNHEY and SMNVEV (reference sequence). The CDR3 DNA follows: TGTGCCAGCAGTTTAGCAGGGGCCGCTGGGTGGGCCAACGTCCTGACTTTC. Encoded protein: CASSLAGAAGWANVLTF.

The chain is built from TRBV7-9 and TRBJ2-7; D may be TRBD1 (5 bases). V dropped 7 bases and J dropped 3 bases, with 16 bases sitting between them. Germline V gene sequence: CDR1 SEHNR, CDR2 FQNEAQ (reference sequence). The CDR3 is made up of 14 amino acids. This chain's CDR3 is CASTNAQENYEQYF. CDR3 DNA: TGTGCCAGCACCAACGCACAGGAGAACTACGAGCAGTACTTC. Based on the CDR3 plus reference TRBV7-9 and TRBJ2-7, the full variable domain is DTGVSQNPRHKITKRGQNVTFRCDPISEHNRLYWYRQTLGQGPEFLTYFQNEAQLEKSRLLSDRFSAERPKGSFSTLEIQRTEQGDSAMYLCASTNAQENYEQYFGPGTRLTVT.

The chain employs TRBV7-8 and TRBJ2-3; TRBD2 matches at 10 bases. The CDR3 is 16 residues long. V was clipped by 2 bases and J by 5 bases; unmatched bases: 7. Germline CDR1 reads SGHVS; CDR2 reads FQNEAQ. Here the CDR3 reads CASSLLASGSIDTQYF. CDR3 DNA: TGTGCCAGCAGCTTATTGGCTAGCGGGAGTATAGATACGCAGTATTTT.

The V call is TRBV18, the J call TRBJ2-1; 8 nucleotides line up with TRBD2. Trimming took 3 bases from V and 6 from J; bases not matched to a gene: 7. CDR1 and CDR2 (germline): KGHSH, LQKENI. The CDR3 contains 15 residues. CDR3 coding DNA: TGTGCCAGCTCACCGACTAGCGCAGACTTCAATGAGCAGTTCTTC. This encodes CASSPTSADFNEQFF.

The chain links TRBV18 to TRBJ2-2, with 12 bases fitting TRBD2. V shed 6 bases and J 4 bases; nucleotides not matched to a gene: 3. From germline, CDR1 is KGHSH and CDR2 LQKENI. The CDR3 extends over 15 amino acids. The CDR3 protein is CASSQTSGSTGELFF. CDR3 coding DNA: TGTGCCAGCTCCCAGACTAGCGGGAGCACCGGGGAGCTGTTTTTT.

J is TRBJ2-3 and V is TRBV5-1; the D gene is possibly TRBD1 (6 bases). The CDR3 contains 16 residues. CDR1 is SGHRS and CDR2 is YFSETQ in the germline V gene. Trimming left V 3 bases short and J 2 bases short, with 16 bases between. The CDR3 is CASSSALGQSTDTQYF. In nucleotides, the CDR3 is TGCGCCAGCAGCTCGGCTCTTGGACAGTCCACAGATACGCAGTATTTT.

This rearrangement joins TRBV4-3 to TRBJ1-2; 7 bases are a match to TRBD1. This CDR3 is built from 14 residues. The ends lost 3 bases at V and 2 bases at J; junction bases unmatched: 3. Germline V gives CDR1 LGHNA, CDR2 YSLEER. The CDR3 DNA sequence: TGCGCCAGCAGCCACACGACAGGGAACTATGGCTACACCTTC. Translating gives CASSHTTGNYGYTF.